The present entry profiles one T cell receptor beta chain with its context. The repertoire was sequenced with immunoSEQ multiplex PCR; TCRdb's copy has only in-frame clones and lacks some. The table has around 190,000 clones, about 86% seen once; the top ten hold 20% to 25%. Germline V gene lookup returns CDR1 GTSNPN and CDR2 SVGIG (reference sequence). Deletions cut 0 bases from V and 1 base from J, with 12 bases between. This CDR3 is built from 15 residues. The sample comes from a study of blood T cell repertoires in COVID-19. V and J are TRBV30 and TRBJ1-1; maybe TRBD1 (5 bases). This receptor was obtained from a woman aged 40 to 50 in a cohort exposed to, infected with or recovered from COVID-19 (not recorded which). The specimen was PBMCs or T cells enriched from blood (not recorded which). CDR3 protein: CAWSVSGGGNTEAFF. CDR3 nucleotide sequence: TGTGCCTGGAGTGTATCCGGGGGAGGGAACACTGAAGCTTTCTTT.